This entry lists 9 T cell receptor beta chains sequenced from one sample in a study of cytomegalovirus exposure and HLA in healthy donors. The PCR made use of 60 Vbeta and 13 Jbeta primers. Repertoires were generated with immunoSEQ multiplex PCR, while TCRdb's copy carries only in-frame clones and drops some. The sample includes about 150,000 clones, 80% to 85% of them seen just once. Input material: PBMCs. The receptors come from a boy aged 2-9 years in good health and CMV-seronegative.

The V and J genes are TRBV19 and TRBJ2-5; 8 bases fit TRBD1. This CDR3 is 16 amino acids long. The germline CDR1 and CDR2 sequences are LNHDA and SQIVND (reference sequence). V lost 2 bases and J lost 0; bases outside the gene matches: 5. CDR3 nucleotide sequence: TGTGCCAGTAGTATAACGCAGGGGGCCCACCAAGAGACCCAGTACTTC. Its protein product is CASSITQGAHQETQYF.

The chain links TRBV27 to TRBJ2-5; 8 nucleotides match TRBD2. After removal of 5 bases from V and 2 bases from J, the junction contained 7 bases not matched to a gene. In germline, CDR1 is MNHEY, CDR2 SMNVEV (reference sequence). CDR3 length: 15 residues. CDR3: CASSLFEREQETQYF. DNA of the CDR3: TGTGCCAGCAGTCTGTTCGAGCGGGAGCAAGAGACCCAGTACTTC.

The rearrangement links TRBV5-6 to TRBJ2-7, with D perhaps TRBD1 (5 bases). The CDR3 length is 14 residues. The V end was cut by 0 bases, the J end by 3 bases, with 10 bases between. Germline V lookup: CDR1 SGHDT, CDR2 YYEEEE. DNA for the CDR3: TGTGCCAGCAGCTTGGGACAGTGGCTCTACGAGCAGTACTTC. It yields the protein CASSLGQWLYEQYF. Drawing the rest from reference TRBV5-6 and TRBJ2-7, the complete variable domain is DAGVTQSPTHLIKTRGQQVTLRCSPKSGHDTVSWYQQALGQGPQFIFQYYEEEERQRGNFPDRFSGHQFPNYSSELNVNALLLGDSALYLCASSLGQWLYEQYFGPGTRLTVT.

The CDR3 DNA reads TGCGCCAGCAGCCTAACAGGGACGGATTACGAGCAGTACTTC. It is translated as CASSLTGTDYEQYF. The chain has TRBV10-1 and TRBJ2-7; maybe TRBD1 (6 bases). The CDR3 extends over 14 amino acids. V was pared by 6 bases and J by 4 bases, with 16 bases between. Germline V gives CDR1 WNHNN, CDR2 SYGVQD (reference sequence).

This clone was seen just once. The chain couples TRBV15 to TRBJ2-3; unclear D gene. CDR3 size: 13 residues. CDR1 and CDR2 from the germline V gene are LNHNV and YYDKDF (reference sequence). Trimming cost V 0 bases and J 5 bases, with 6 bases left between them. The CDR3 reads CATSRDPGDTQYF. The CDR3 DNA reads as TGTGCCACCAGCAGAGATCCCGGAGATACGCAGTATTTT.

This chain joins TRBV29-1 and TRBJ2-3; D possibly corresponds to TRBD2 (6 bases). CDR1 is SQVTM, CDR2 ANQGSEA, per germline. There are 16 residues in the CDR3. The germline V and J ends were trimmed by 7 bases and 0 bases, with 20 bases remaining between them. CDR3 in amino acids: CSGRTRRDSSTDTQYF. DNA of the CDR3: TGCAGCGGGAGAACCCGGCGGGACTCCAGCACAGATACGCAGTATTTT.

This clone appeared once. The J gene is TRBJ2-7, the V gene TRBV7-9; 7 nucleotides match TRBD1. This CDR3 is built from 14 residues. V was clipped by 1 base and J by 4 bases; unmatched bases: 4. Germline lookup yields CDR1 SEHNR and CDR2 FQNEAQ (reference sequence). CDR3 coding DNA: TGTGCCAGCAGCTTAGATGGCAGGGGGTACGAGCAGTACTTC. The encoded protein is CASSLDGRGYEQYF.

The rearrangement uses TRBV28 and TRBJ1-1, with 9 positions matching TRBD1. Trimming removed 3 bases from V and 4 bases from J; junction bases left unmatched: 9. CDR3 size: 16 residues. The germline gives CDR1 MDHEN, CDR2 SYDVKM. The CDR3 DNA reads TGTGCCAGCAGTTTGGCGAGGACAGGGGCAATCACTGAAGCTTTCTTT. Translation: CASSLARTGAITEAFF. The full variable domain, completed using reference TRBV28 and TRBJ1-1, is DVKVTQSSRYLVKRTGEKVFLECVQDMDHENMFWYRQDPGLGLRLIYFSYDVKMKEKGDIPEGYSVSREKKERFSLILESASTNQTSMYLCASSLARTGAITEAFFGQGTRLTVV.

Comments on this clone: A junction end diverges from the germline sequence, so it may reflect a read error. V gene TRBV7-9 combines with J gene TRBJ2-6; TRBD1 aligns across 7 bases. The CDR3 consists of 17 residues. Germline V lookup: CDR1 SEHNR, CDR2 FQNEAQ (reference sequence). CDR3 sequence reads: CSSSSWTGNSGANVLTF. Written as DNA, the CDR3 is TGTTCCAGCAGCTCATGGACAGGAAACTCTGGGGCCAACGTCCTGACTTTC.